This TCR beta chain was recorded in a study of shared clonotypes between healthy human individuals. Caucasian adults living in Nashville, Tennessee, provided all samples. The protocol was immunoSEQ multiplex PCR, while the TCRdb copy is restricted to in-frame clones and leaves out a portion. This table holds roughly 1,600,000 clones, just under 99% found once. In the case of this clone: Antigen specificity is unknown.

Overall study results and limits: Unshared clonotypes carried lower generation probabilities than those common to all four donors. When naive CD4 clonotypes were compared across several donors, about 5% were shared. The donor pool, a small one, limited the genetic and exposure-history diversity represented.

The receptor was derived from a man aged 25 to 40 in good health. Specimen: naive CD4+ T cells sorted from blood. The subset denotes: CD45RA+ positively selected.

The CDR3 region has the DNA TGTGCCAGCTCACCTTGGACAGGGCAGGCAGATACGCAGTATTTT. Translated, it gives CASSPWTGQADTQYF. The chain employs TRBV18 and TRBJ2-3; 8 nucleotides line up with TRBD1. The germline gives CDR1 KGHSH, CDR2 LQKENI. CDR3 length equals 15 residues. V lost 3 bases, J lost 4 bases, and 6 bases stayed unmatched.